Presented here are 32 T cell receptor beta chains from one specimen sequenced in a study of T cell responses to AZD1222 COVID-19 vaccine. Here immunoSEQ multiplex PCR was the method, and the copy in TCRdb shows in-frame clones only, minus some. This table has 90,000 to 110,000 clones, 89% appearing once. The sample consisted of peripheral blood, taken 28 days after the second AZD1222 dose. Every receptor here comes from an adult who received the AZD1222 COVID-19 vaccine.

The chain employs TRBV27 and TRBJ1-2; 7 bases map to TRBD1. This CDR3 is 13 amino acids long. Germline V gene sequence: CDR1 MNHEY, CDR2 SMNVEV (reference sequence). Trimming took 2 bases from V and 11 from J; bases not matched to a gene: 8. As DNA, the CDR3 is TGTGCCAGCAGTTTACAGGGGGGCGGTCTATACACCTTC. Encoded protein: CASSLQGGGLYTF.

The chain is built from TRBV7-9 and TRBJ2-5; tentatively, D is TRBD1 (6 bases). V was trimmed by 4 bases and J by 2 bases, leaving 11 bases between them. The CDR3 length is 14 residues. Germline V gene data show CDR1 as SEHNR and CDR2 as FQNEAQ (reference sequence). The DNA of the CDR3 is TGTGCCAGCAGCTCGGACAGTCTACAAGAGACCCAGTACTTC. It yields the protein CASSSDSLQETQYF.

The V gene is TRBV18, the J gene TRBJ1-4; D remains ambiguous. Deletions cut 4 bases from V and 5 bases from J, with 17 bases between. CDR1 KGHSH and CDR2 LQKENI come from the germline V gene. There are 16 residues in the CDR3. The CDR3 DNA reads TGTGCCAGCTCACTATTCTTAGGGCGAGGAAATGAAAAACTGTTTTTT. This translates into CASSLFLGRGNEKLFF.

The chain joins TRBV7-3 to TRBJ2-7, with a possible D match to TRBD2 (6 bases). Trimming took 5 bases from V and 3 from J, leaving 23 bases between them. The CDR3 runs 17 residues. Germline CDR1 reads SGHTA; CDR2 reads FQGTGA. In DNA form, the CDR3 reads TGTGCCAGCAGCCCCTGGCCCCCCGGGAGCCTAGGCTACGAGCAGTACTTC. It translates to CASSPWPPGSLGYEQYF. The full variable domain, completed using reference TRBV7-3 and TRBJ2-7, is GAGVSQTPSNKVTEKGKYVELRCDPISGHTALYWYRQSLGQGPEFLIYFQGTGAADDSGLPNDRFFAVRPEGSVSTLKIQRTERGDSAVYLCASSPWPPGSLGYEQYFGPGTRLTVT.

The V gene is TRBV6-5, the J gene TRBJ2-2; TRBD2 aligns across 10 bases. The CDR3 length is 16 residues. The V segment lost 0 bases and the J segment 6 bases; nucleotides outside the gene matches: 4. The germline V gene has CDR1 MNHEY and CDR2 SVGAGI. The CDR3 spells CASSYSRTSGPGELFF. CDR3 sequence (DNA): TGTGCCAGCAGTTACTCGAGGACTAGCGGTCCCGGGGAGCTGTTTTTT.

The chain links TRBV7-8 to TRBJ2-7; 10 bases align to TRBD2. This CDR3 has 15 residues. The germline V gene has CDR1 SGHVS and CDR2 FQNEAQ. V shed 1 base and J 1 base; nucleotides not matched to a gene: 1. CDR3 sequence (DNA): TGTGCCAGCAGCTTAGAGCGGGAGGGTTCCTACGAGCAGTACTTC. It specifies CASSLEREGSYEQYF. Variable domain in full (rest from reference TRBV7-8 and TRBJ2-7): GAGVSQSPRYKVAKRGQDVALRCDPISGHVSLFWYQQALGQGPEFLTYFQNEAQLDKSGLPSDRFFAERPEGSVSTLKIQRTQQEDSAVYLCASSLEREGSYEQYFGPGTRLTVT.

The chain uses TRBV28 and TRBJ2-1, with D hard to call. V shed 5 bases and J shed 4 bases, with 9 bases lying between them. This CDR3 contains 13 residues. Germline CDR1 and CDR2: MDHEN and SYDVKM. In nucleotides, the CDR3 is TGTGCCAGCAGTGTAGGCAGATACAATGAGCAGTTCTTC. This gives the protein CASSVGRYNEQFF.

With regard to this clone: This could be a read error, since a much larger clone is one nucleotide away. The genes are TRBV3-1 (or the pseudogene TRBV3-2) and TRBJ2-5; D not certain. CDR1 and CDR2 from the germline V gene are LGHDT and YNNKEL (reference sequence). This CDR3 spans 13 amino acids. Trimming shortened V by 1 base and J by 1 base, and 4 bases separated the two germline ends. CDR3 protein: CASSQGVQETQYF. The CDR3 DNA sequence: TGTGCCAGCAGCCAAGGGGTCCAAGAGACCCAGTACTTC.

The rearrangement uses TRBV7-3 and TRBJ2-1; D may be TRBD2 (6 bases). The CDR3 contains 15 residues. The germline V gene encodes CDR1 SGHTA and CDR2 FQGTGA. V was trimmed by 4 bases and J by 3 bases, leaving 13 bases between them. The CDR3 DNA is TGTGCCAGCAGCTCGACTAGTTCCTTCTACAATGAGCAGTTCTTC. Encoded protein: CASSSTSSFYNEQFF.

The chain couples TRBV24-1 to TRBJ2-3; TRBD2 is a possible D gene (6 bases). The CDR3 covers 18 residues. In germline, CDR1 is KGHDR, CDR2 SFDVKD. V was clipped by 0 bases and J by 1 base, with 16 bases between them. This chain's CDR3 is CATSDLQSGWGGTDTQYF. In DNA, the CDR3 is TGTGCCACCAGTGATTTGCAATCTGGGTGGGGGGGCACAGATACGCAGTATTTT.

The chain combines TRBV25-1 with TRBJ2-1, with TRBD2 matching over 9 bases. CDR1 MGHDK and CDR2 SYGVNS come from the germline V gene. The CDR3 has 18 amino acids. V was pared by 1 base and J by 4 bases, with 11 bases of the junction left unmatched. CDR3 nucleotide sequence: TGTGCCAGCAGTGAATCTGGTAGCGGGAGCGGGGGTTACAATGAGCAGTTCTTC. Its translation: CASSESGSGSGGYNEQFF.

The rearrangement joins TRBV29-1 to TRBJ2-7; possibly TRBD2 for D (5 bases). The CDR3 sequence is 12 residues long. Germline-derived CDR1 and CDR2 are SQVTM and ANQGSEA. Trimming took 7 bases from V and 3 from J, leaving 13 bases between them. This CDR3 is CSAKASSYEQYF. Here the CDR3 DNA reads TGCAGCGCAAAGGCTAGCAGCTACGAGCAGTACTTC.

The chain has TRBV11-2 and TRBJ2-3, with 7 bases fitting TRBD1. CDR3 length: 14 residues. Trimming at V came to 8 bases and at J to 0 bases, leaving 5 bases not matched to a gene. Germline V gives CDR1 SGHAT, CDR2 FQNNGV. The CDR3 protein is CASRTGDSTDTQYF. CDR3 DNA sequence: TGTGCCAGCCGGACAGGCGATAGCACAGATACGCAGTATTTT.

V usage is TRBV7-4 and J usage is TRBJ2-7; tentative D call: TRBD2 (5 bases). The CDR3 covers 15 residues. Germline V CDR1 and CDR2: SGHVT, SQSDAQ. The V and J ends lost 5 bases and 0 bases respectively, with 14 bases between them. CDR3 sequence (DNA): TGTGCCAGCAGCGCAAGCGGCAAGAGCTCCTACGAGCAGTACTTC. Translated: CASSASGKSSYEQYF.

The rearrangement links TRBV3-1 (or the pseudogene TRBV3-2) to TRBJ2-6; 9 bases are shared with TRBD1. Germline CDR1 reads LGHDT; CDR2 reads YNNKEL (reference sequence). This CDR3 has 15 amino acids. V lost 1 base to trimming and J lost 10 bases; unmatched junction nucleotides: 5. CDR3 nucleotides: TGTGCCAGCAGCCAAGCCGGGACAGGGCTTAACGTCCTGACTTTC. Protein sequence: CASSQAGTGLNVLTF.

The chain links TRBV7-9 to TRBJ2-3, with 13 positions matching TRBD2. Losses at the gene ends were 3 bases for V and 2 bases for J; bases not matched to a gene: 8. Germline CDR1 reads SEHNR; CDR2 reads FQNEAQ (reference sequence). CDR3 size: 18 residues. The CDR3: CASSFNLGLAGITDTQYF. The CDR3 region has the DNA TGTGCCAGCAGCTTCAATTTGGGACTAGCGGGAATCACAGATACGCAGTATTTT.

A few counts support this clone. The chain combines TRBV16 with TRBJ1-2; D is unresolved. Germline V gives CDR1 KGHSY, CDR2 FQNENV. With 1 base removed from V and 0 bases from J, the gap between germline ends came to 12 bases. The CDR3 length is 16 residues. The CDR3 loop is CASSQYAAGPNYGYTF. CDR3 DNA: TGTGCCAGCAGCCAATATGCGGCAGGTCCTAACTATGGCTACACCTTC.

The V gene is TRBV27, the J gene TRBJ2-1, with unresolved D. V lost 6 bases to trimming and J lost 6 bases, with 9 bases between them. The germline V gene encodes CDR1 MNHEY and CDR2 SMNVEV (reference sequence). CDR3 length: 12 residues. The CDR3 reads CASSPLGNEQFF. For the CDR3, the DNA is TGTGCCAGCAGCCCCCTAGGCAATGAGCAGTTCTTC.

The rearrangement links TRBV6-5 to TRBJ2-7, with D tentatively TRBD2 (6 bases). V gave up 8 bases and J gave up 0 bases, with 14 bases separating them. The length of the CDR3 is 14 residues. From germline, CDR1 is MNHEY and CDR2 SVGAGI. CDR3 sequence (DNA): TGTGCCAGCGAAAATAGCGGAAGCTCCTACGAGCAGTACTTC. It yields the protein CASENSGSSYEQYF.

This clone was recorded only once. The V gene is TRBV11-2, the J gene TRBJ2-5; 11 nucleotides line up with TRBD2. The CDR3 loop spans 14 amino acids. With 6 bases clipped from V and 1 base from J, the junction kept 1 base outside the gene matches. The germline V gene encodes CDR1 SGHAT and CDR2 FQNNGV. The DNA for the CDR3 is TGTGCCAGCAGTCTAGCGGGAGGCCAAGAGACCCAGTACTTC. It specifies CASSLAGGQETQYF.

CDR3 sequence (DNA): TGTGCCAGCAGTCCACACGCTGATAACTATGGCTACACCTTC. The encoded protein is CASSPHADNYGYTF. V and J are TRBV28 and TRBJ1-2; D is undetermined. Germline CDR1 and CDR2: MDHEN and SYDVKM. Trimming took off 5 bases at V and 1 base at J, with 11 bases between the two ends. The CDR3 is made up of 14 amino acids.

The chain couples TRBV28 to TRBJ2-3; the match to TRBD2 covers 7 bases. The CDR3 is made up of 16 amino acids. CDR1 is MDHEN, CDR2 SYDVKM, per germline. V gave up 7 bases and J gave up 0 bases; unmatched junction bases: 10. The CDR3 DNA reads as TGTGCCAGCACCTCCCGGGACTACTATAGCACAGATACGCAGTATTTT. Translated, it gives CASTSRDYYSTDTQYF.

This clone was seen only once. The chain combines TRBV28 with TRBJ1-5, with 7 bases matching TRBD1. The CDR3 length is 15 residues. V dropped 6 bases and J dropped 4; count of bases not matched to a gene: 9. Germline V gene lookup returns CDR1 MDHEN and CDR2 SYDVKM. This chain's CDR3 is CASRPGQVGNQPQHF. The CDR3 DNA follows: TGTGCCAGCAGGCCTGGACAGGTAGGGAATCAGCCCCAGCATTTT.

V usage is TRBV4-1 and J usage is TRBJ2-7; D is undetermined. The V end lost 0 bases, the J end lost 0 bases, and 9 bases lay between the germline ends. The CDR3 runs to 15 residues. CDR1 and CDR2 (germline): MGHRA, YSYEKL. The CDR3: CASSQDPQSSYEQYF. CDR3 DNA: TGCGCCAGCAGCCAAGACCCCCAAAGCTCCTACGAGCAGTACTTC.

The CDR3 DNA reads TGCGCCAGCAGTCAATCGAACAGGGGGAAGAACTACGAGCAGTACTTC. This encodes CASSQSNRGKNYEQYF. This rearrangement joins TRBV23-1 to TRBJ2-7; TRBD1 matches 8 bases. TRBV23-1 has ORF status, its function being uncertain. The CDR3 length is 16 residues. V shed 0 bases and J 3 bases; nucleotides not matched to a gene: 7.

V usage is TRBV19 and J usage is TRBJ2-7; 11 bases are a match to TRBD2. Trimming removed 6 bases from V and 7 bases from J; junction bases left unmatched: 8. CDR1 and CDR2 from the germline V gene are LNHDA and SQIVND (reference sequence). This CDR3 is 14 amino acids long. The CDR3 region has the DNA TGTGCCAGTAGACTAGCGGGGGTGGCTGGGGAGCAGTACTTC. Its protein product is CASRLAGVAGEQYF. The full variable domain, rest sourced from reference TRBV19 and TRBJ2-7, is DGGITQSPKYLFRKEGQNVTLSCEQNLNHDAMYWYRQDPGQGLRLIYYSQIVNDFQKGDIAEGYSVSREKKESFPLTVTSAQKNPTAFYLCASRLAGVAGEQYFGPGTRLTVT.

This sequence joins TRBV4-3 and TRBJ2-7; a possible D gene is TRBD2 (5 bases). The CDR3 totals 15 residues. The germline V gene encodes CDR1 LGHNA and CDR2 YSLEER. V dropped 0 bases and J dropped 0 bases, with 9 bases sitting between them. CDR3 coding DNA: TGCGCCAGCAGCCAAGATTTGACTAACTCCTACGAGCAGTACTTC. Translating gives CASSQDLTNSYEQYF.

The J gene is TRBJ2-7, the V gene TRBV5-1, with TRBD2 matching over 10 bases. Germline CDR1 reads SGHRS; CDR2 reads YFSETQ. The CDR3 runs to 14 residues. Trimming removed 5 bases from V and 5 bases from J; junction bases left unmatched: 7. The DNA of the CDR3 is TGCGCCAGCAGATTAAGCGGGAGGGGGGACGAGCAGTACTTC. Translation: CASRLSGRGDEQYF.

The V gene is TRBV29-1, the J gene TRBJ2-3; D is possibly TRBD2 (8 bases). Germline CDR1 reads SQVTM; CDR2 reads ANQGSEA. Trimming left V 2 bases short and J 7 bases short, with 19 bases between. This CDR3 spans 15 amino acids. The CDR3 reads CSVERGSGTAYTQYF. The CDR3 nucleotides read TGCAGCGTTGAAAGGGGTAGCGGGACAGCCTATACGCAGTATTTT.

This chain uses TRBV4-1 with TRBJ1-5, with D maybe TRBD1 (5 bases). V was trimmed by 0 bases and J by 12 bases, leaving 12 bases between them. Looked up from germline, CDR1 is MGHRA and CDR2 is YSYEKL. CDR3 length: 13 amino acids. CDR3 in amino acids: CASSQEKGTGQHF. As DNA, the CDR3 is TGCGCCAGCAGCCAAGAAAAGGGGACGGGCCAGCATTTT.

The genes are TRBV7-2 and TRBJ1-5; no definite D call. Germline V gene lookup returns CDR1 SGHTA and CDR2 FQGNSA. CDR3 length: 13 residues. V lost 1 base to trimming and J lost 4 bases, with 5 bases between them. CDR3 protein: CASSLGHNQPQHF. The CDR3 DNA sequence: TGTGCCAGCAGCTTAGGACATAATCAGCCCCAGCATTTT.

The genes are TRBV7-2 and TRBJ1-5; D remains ambiguous. The CDR3 is 14 residues long. Germline values: CDR1 SGHTA, CDR2 FQGNSA. The V end was cut by 5 bases, the J end by 0 bases, with 8 bases between. In DNA form, the CDR3 reads TGTGCCAGCAGCGAATTCTATAGCAATCAGCCCCAGCATTTT. Translating gives CASSEFYSNQPQHF.